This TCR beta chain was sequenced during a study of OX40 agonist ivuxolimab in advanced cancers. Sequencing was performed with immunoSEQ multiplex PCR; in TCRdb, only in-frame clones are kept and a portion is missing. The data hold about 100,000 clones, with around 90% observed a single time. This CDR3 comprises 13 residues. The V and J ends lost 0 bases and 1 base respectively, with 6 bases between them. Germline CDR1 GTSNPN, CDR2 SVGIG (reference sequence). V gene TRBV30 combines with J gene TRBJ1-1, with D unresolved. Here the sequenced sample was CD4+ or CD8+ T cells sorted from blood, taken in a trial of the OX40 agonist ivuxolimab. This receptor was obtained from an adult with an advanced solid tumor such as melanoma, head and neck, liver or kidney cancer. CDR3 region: CAWSVARNTEAFF. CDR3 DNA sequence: TGTGCCTGGAGTGTTGCAAGGAACACTGAAGCTTTCTTT.